This T cell receptor (beta chain) was sequenced during a study of T cell clonotyping in hematopoietic cell transplantation. Profiled with immunoSEQ multiplex PCR; TCRdb holds only in-frame clones, not every one. The sample lists 25,000 to 30,000 clones, more than 85% occurring once. The ends lost 3 bases at V and 3 bases at J; junction bases unmatched: 2. Per the germline V gene, CDR1 is SQVTM and CDR2 is ANQGSEA. The CDR3 extends over 13 amino acids. This specimen consisted of PBMCs, obtained 100 days after allogeneic stem cell transplant. The chain is built from TRBV29-1 and TRBJ2-5; TRBD1 agrees at 9 bases. The origin of this receptor is a female patient aged 45 to 65 who had an allogeneic stem cell transplant from a related donor, so the T cells may come from the graft donor. Some clones in this sample may be carry-over from other donors' samples. This chain's CDR3 is CSVDTGGEETQYF. For the CDR3, the DNA is TGCAGCGTTGACACAGGGGGCGAAGAGACCCAGTACTTC.